This TCR beta chain came from a study of blood T cells in healthy people across ages (dated by TCRdb to about 2015). In terms of the full investigation: Template switching captured roughly one uniquely barcoded TCR beta cDNA molecule per two T cells in model experiments. Using deep sequencing normalized with unique cDNA molecular identifiers, the study measured how TCR beta repertoire diversity changes with age. The donors were split into four age groups: young (average around 15 years), middle-aged (about 40), aged (over 55) and long-lived (roughly 77). To avoid experimental bias, donors of different ages were randomly spread across the sequencing lanes. Two additional independent replicas of 1 million unique cDNA reads from the same blood draw were analyzed for two donors (one aged 18 to 30 and one aged 80 or older). Study-wide findings and limitations: Compared with the aged group, the long-lived group had more naive CD4+ T cells, fewer expanded clones and increased TCR diversity, suggesting age selection. Because profiling used bulk unsorted PBMCs, naive and antigen-experienced compartments could not be compared conclusively. Observed TCR beta diversity per million T cells fell roughly linearly with age, and a significant reduction was already apparent by age roughly 40. Because the CMV infection status of the donors was unknown, age-related changes in expanded clonotypes may potentially have been confounded. A strong correlation was found between observed TCR beta diversity and the percentage of naive T cells measured by flow cytometry. Estimates of total diversity based on one million sequenced T cells were regarded as lower bounds and as underestimates.

This clonotype was detected a few times. This receptor's antigen is unknown. No much larger clonotype is one base removed from it; base qualities were not supplied. Library prep was done by 5' RACE. The sample was run on an Illumina HiSeq 2500. A second PCR of about 7 to 12 cycles was performed with a sample-barcoded 5' primer and a J-beta primer mix. A template-switch 5' adaptor carrying 12 random nucleotides introduced a unique molecular identifier onto each TCR beta cDNA molecule. Each sample yielded at least 3 million CDR3-containing paired-end reads. All of the RNA was converted into first-strand cDNA using the Mint cDNA synthesis kit, with a TRBC-specific oligonucleotide serving as the primer. All cDNA was treated with uracil-DNA glycosylase and then went through a first 18-cycle PCR with the universal primers M1SS and BC2_uni_R. Per the original workflow: Each sample was normalized by randomly selecting 1 million high-quality reads, each carrying a distinct molecular identifier. Instead of being binned into consensus sequences, reads that shared molecular identifiers were thrown out. MiTCR, with a Q25 quality threshold and the strictest error-elimination algorithm, was used for CDR3 identification, clonotype clustering and error correction. A nonparametric unseen species model with Euler transformation was used to estimate lower-bound total TCR beta diversity. TCRdb itself trimmed the public reads at Q25 with fastp, ran MiXCR and retained productive beta chains. For every CDR3 protein sequence, its rows merge into one entry that carries the most common genes and DNA. The V and J calls come from TCRdb's annotation, not from the publication. This sample comprises around 1,700,000 distinct CDR3 sequences, 28% of them detected only once. In total, the top ten clones hold 7.7% of the sample.

In the germline V gene, CDR1 corresponds to MNHEY and CDR2 to SVGEGT. V ends up 2 bases short and J 2 bases short, with an unmatched junction base count of 4. The CDR3 goes from the cysteine to the phenylalanine over 17 residues. Only the CDR3 part of the read is kept: 51 bases, read in frame from the first base. The 39 donors, aged 6 to 90 years, were systemically healthy Caucasian individuals from Russia. Approximately 9 milliliters of peripheral blood were collected from each donor into EDTA-treated Vacutainer tubes. PBMCs were isolated by Ficoll-Paque density-gradient centrifugation, with at least 6 million obtained per sample. Trizol reagent was used to extract total RNA from PBMCs, with at least 5.5 micrograms per sample. The percentages of naive CD45RAhigh/CD27high T cells were determined by flow cytometry on a PBMC aliquot from every donor.

Source material: blood. This TCR was sampled from a woman under 40 in good health. The sequence joins TRBV6-2 or TRBV6-3 to TRBJ2-1, and 12 bases in between align with TRBD2. The bases read TGTGCCAGCAGTTACCCCGGACTAGCGGGACCCTACAATGAGCAGTTCTTC. Its translation is CASSYPGLAGPYNEQFF.